This record looks at one T cell receptor (beta chain) sequence and its context. The TCR beta CDR3 regions underwent amplification using RNA transcripts as the source. The study used the HTBI primer set for a first-round RT-PCR of the TCR CDR3. MiXCR, run by TCRdb on the multiplex PCR reads, gives a single entry per CDR3 protein. The top ten hold around 17% of the sample, which has over 500,000 distinct CDR3 sequences, roughly 18% seen once. The record originates from a study of T cells in Graves' hyperthyroidism and ophthalmopathy. The sample taken for sequencing was blood. This sequence originates from a woman aged 18-35 years with Graves' ophthalmopathy.

The CDR3 sequence: CASSLGGGPSGEQYF. CDR3 DNA: TGTGCCAGCAGCTTGGGAGGGGGCCCTTCGGGCGAGCAGTACTTC. The rearrangement joins TRBV7-2 to TRBJ2-7; the D gene could be TRBD1 or TRBD2 (7 bases each). V was clipped by 3 bases and J by 6 bases, with 18 bases between them. CDR3 length: 15 amino acids. Germline CDR1 reads SGHTA; CDR2 reads FQGNSA.